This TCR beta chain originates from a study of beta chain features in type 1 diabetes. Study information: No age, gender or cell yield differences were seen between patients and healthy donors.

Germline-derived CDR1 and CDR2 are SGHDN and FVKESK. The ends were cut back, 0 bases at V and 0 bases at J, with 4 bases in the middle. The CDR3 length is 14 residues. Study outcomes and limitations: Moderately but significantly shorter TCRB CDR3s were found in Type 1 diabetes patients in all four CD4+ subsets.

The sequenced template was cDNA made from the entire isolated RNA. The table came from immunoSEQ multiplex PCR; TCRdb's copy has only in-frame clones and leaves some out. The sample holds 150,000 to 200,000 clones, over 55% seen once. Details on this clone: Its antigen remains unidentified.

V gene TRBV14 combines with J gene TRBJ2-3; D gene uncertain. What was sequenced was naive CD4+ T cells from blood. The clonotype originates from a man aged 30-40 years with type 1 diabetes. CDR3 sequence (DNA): TGTGCCAGCAGCCAAGACAGGAGCACAGATACGCAGTATTTT. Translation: CASSQDRSTDTQYF.